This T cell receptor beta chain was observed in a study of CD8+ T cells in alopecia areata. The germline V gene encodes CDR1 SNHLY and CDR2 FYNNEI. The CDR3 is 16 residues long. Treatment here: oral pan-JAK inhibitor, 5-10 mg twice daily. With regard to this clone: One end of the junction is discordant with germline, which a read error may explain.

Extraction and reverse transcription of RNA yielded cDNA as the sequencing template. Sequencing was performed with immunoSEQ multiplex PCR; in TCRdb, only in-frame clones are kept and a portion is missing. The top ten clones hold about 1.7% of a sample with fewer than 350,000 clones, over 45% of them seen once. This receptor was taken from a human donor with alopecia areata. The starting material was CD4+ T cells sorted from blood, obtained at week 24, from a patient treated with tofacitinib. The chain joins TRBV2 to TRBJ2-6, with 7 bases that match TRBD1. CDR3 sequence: CASSEDRDVGANVLTF. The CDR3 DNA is TGTGCCAGCAGCGAAGACAGGGATGTAGGGGCCAACGTCCTGACTTTC.